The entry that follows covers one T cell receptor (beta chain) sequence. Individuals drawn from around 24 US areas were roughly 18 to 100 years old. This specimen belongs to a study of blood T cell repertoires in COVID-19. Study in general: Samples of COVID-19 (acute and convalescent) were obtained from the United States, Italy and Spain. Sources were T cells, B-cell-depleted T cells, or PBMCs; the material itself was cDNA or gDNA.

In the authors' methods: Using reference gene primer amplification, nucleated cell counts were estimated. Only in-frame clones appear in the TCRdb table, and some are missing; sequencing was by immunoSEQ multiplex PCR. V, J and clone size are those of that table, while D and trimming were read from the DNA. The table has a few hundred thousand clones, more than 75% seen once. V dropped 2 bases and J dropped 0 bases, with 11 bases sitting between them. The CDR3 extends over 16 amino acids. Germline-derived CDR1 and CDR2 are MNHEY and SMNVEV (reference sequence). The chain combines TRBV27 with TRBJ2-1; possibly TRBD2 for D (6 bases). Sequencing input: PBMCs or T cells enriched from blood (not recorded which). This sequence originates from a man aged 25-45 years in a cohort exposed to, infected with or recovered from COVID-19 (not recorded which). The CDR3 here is CASSLDSGYSYNEQFF. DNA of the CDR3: TGTGCCAGCAGTTTAGATAGCGGTTACTCCTACAATGAGCAGTTCTTC.